The table lists the clone carrying this T cell receptor beta chain with many counts. What it binds is unknown. Trimming left V 4 bases short and J 7 bases short, with 8 bases between. Germline CDR1 reads MNHEY; CDR2 reads SVGAGI. This CDR3 contains 13 residues. Production of TCR cDNA was by 5'RACE template switching, which also added a universal primer site and UMIs. Using its own MiXCR run on the 5' RACE reads, TCRdb lists one record per CDR3 protein. The data hold about 340,000 distinct CDR3 sequences, with more than 8.5% observed a single time. The data derive from a study of T cells after yellow fever vaccination. General study points: Clones that expanded after primary vaccination mostly reappeared after the booster (roughly 95% CD4, approximately 87% CD8). Abundant clonotypes (contaminants from the bulk population) could be present in FACS-sorted repertoires. Weaker, the secondary response had a peak occurring faster, on day 5 versus 15.

The sequences come from PBMCs, collected on the day of the first yellow fever vaccination. This clonotype originated in a man between 18 and 29 years old who received the YFV17D yellow fever vaccine. The rearrangement links TRBV6-5 to TRBJ1-6; D remains ambiguous. CDR3 in amino acids: CASSSTTNSPLHF. CDR3 nucleotide sequence: TGTGCCAGCAGTTCAACCACCAATTCACCCCTCCACTTT.